These 5 T cell receptor beta chains originate from one sample sequenced in a study of blood T cell repertoires in COVID-19. Profiling relied on immunoSEQ multiplex PCR, and the TCRdb table lists in-frame clones only, not all of them. The sample shows under 250,000 clones, 84% of them seen only once. Sequenced input: peripheral blood. These receptors all come from a middle-aged woman who had recovered from COVID-19.

The chain has TRBV5-4 and TRBJ2-2; 7 bases are shared with TRBD2. Germline V gene lookup returns CDR1 SGHNT and CDR2 YYREEE (reference sequence). This CDR3 is 14 amino acids long. The ends lost 5 bases at V and 1 base at J; junction bases unmatched: 2. The CDR3 protein is CASRSGGNTGELFF. The DNA of the CDR3 is TGTGCCAGCAGGTCGGGGGGGAACACCGGGGAGCTGTTTTTT.

The DNA for the CDR3 is TGTGCCAGCAGCCAAGATAGCGGGGGGGCGAACACCGGGGAGCTGTTTTTT. It translates to CASSQDSGGANTGELFF. V and J are TRBV4-2 and TRBJ2-2; 11 positions agree with TRBD2. Germline CDR1 is LGHNA and CDR2 is YNFKEQ. V trimming: 0 bases; J trimming: 0 bases; junction bases outside the gene matches: 0. The CDR3 contains 17 residues.

The gene calls are TRBV7-6 and TRBJ1-4, with D possibly TRBD1 on 6 matching bases. The ends were cut back, 5 bases at V and 5 bases at J, with 21 bases in the middle. The CDR3 consists of 17 residues. CDR1 and CDR2 (germline): SGHVS, FNYEAQ. This chain's CDR3 is CASSRFRPDSLNEKLFF. CDR3 coding DNA: TGTGCCAGCAGCCGATTTCGCCCGGACAGTCTCAATGAAAAACTGTTTTTT.

The CDR3 reads CSVEERGYEQYF. Written as DNA, the CDR3 is TGCAGCGTTGAAGAACGAGGCTACGAGCAGTACTTC. The chain recombines TRBV29-1 with TRBJ2-7; D gene uncertain. CDR1 SQVTM and CDR2 ANQGSEA come from the germline V gene. Trimming removed 0 bases at V and 3 bases at J, with 6 bases between. CDR3 length: 12 amino acids.

This chain links TRBV4-1 with TRBJ1-3, with 8 bases matching TRBD1. The CDR3 contains 17 residues. Germline loops: CDR1 MGHRA, CDR2 YSYEKL. With 3 bases clipped from V and 6 bases from J, the junction kept 13 bases outside the gene matches. The CDR3 protein is CASSQQPGGSPKNTIYF. The DNA of the CDR3 is TGCGCCAGCAGCCAGCAGCCAGGGGGCAGCCCGAAAAACACCATATATTTT.